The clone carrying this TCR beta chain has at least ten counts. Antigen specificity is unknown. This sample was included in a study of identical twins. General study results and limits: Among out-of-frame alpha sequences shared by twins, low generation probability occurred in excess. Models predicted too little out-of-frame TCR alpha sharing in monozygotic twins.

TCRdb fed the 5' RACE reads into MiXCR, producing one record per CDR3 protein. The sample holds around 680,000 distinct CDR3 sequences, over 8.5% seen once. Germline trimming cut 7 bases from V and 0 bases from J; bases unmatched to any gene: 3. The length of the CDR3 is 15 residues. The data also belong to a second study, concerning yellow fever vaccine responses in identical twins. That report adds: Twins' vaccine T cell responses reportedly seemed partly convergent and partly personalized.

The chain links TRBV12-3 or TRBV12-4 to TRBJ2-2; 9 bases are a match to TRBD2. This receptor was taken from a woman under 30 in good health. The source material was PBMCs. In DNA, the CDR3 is TGTGCCAGCAACCTAGCGGGGACGAACACCGGGGAGCTGTTTTTT. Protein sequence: CASNLAGTNTGELFF.